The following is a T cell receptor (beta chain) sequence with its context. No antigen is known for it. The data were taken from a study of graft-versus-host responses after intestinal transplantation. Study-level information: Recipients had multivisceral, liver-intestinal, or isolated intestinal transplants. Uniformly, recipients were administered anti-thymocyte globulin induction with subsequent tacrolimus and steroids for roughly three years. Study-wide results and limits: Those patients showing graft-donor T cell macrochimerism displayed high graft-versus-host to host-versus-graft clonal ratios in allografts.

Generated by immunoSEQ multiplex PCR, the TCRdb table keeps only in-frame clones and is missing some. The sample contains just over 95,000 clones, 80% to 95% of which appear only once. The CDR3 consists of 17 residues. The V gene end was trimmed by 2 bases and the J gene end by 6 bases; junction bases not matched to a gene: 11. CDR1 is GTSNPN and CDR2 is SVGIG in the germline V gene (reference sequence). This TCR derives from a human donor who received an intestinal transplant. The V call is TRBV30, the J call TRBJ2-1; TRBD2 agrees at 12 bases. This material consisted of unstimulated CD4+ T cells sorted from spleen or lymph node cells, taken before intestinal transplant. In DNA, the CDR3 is TGTGCCTGGAGTAACACCCTAACTAGCGGGGGGATCAATGAGCAGTTCTTC. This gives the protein CAWSNTLTSGGINEQFF.